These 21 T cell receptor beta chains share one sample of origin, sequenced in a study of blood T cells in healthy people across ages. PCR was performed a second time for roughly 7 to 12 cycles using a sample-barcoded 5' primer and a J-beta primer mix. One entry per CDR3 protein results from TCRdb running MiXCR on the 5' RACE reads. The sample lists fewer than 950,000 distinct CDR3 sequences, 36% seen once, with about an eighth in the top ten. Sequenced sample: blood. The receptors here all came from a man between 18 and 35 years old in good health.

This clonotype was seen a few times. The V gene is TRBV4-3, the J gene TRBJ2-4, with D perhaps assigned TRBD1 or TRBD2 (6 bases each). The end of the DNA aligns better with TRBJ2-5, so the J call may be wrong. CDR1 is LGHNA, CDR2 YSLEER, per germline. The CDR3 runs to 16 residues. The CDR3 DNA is TGCGCCAGCAGCCAACGGTATCCGGGGGCCGACGAGACCCAGTACTTC. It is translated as CASSQRYPGADETQYF.

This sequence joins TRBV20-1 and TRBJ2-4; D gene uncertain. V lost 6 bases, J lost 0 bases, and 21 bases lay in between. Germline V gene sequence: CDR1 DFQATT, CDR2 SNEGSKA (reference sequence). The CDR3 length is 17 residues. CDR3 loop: CSAPWESYCIAKNIQYF. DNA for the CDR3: TGCAGTGCCCCCTGGGAAAGCTACTGTATAGCCAAAAACATTCAGTACTTC.

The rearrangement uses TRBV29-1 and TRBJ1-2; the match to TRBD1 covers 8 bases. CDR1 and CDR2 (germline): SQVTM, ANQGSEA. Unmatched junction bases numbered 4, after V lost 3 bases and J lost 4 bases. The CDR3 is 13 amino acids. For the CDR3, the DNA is TGCAGCGTTGACAGGGGGCTATTCTATGGCTACACCTTC. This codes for CSVDRGLFYGYTF.

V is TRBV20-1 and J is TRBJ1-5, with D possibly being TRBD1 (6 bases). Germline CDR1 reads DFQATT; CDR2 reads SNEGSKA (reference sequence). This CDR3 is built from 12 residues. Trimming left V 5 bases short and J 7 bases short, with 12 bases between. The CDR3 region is CSADGGAQPQHF. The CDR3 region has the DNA TGCAGTGCTGATGGGGGGGCCCAGCCCCAGCATTTT.

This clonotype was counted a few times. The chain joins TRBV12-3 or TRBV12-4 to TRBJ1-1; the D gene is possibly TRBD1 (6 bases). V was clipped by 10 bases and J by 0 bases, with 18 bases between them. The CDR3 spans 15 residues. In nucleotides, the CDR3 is TGTGCCAACACGAGGGGGGCCCCTATGAACACTGAAGCTTTCTTT. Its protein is CANTRGAPMNTEAFF.

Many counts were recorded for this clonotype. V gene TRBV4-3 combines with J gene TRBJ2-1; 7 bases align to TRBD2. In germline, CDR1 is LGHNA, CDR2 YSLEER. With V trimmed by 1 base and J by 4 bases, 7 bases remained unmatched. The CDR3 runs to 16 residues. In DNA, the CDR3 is TGCGCCAGCAGCCAAGCGGCCCAGCGGGAATACAATGAGCAGTTCTTC. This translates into CASSQAAQREYNEQFF.

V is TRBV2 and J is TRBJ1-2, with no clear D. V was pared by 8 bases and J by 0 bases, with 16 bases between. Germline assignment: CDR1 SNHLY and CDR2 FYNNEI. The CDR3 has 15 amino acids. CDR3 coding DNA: TGTGCCAGCCGACCAGACTTCGGGGCTAACTATGGCTACACCTTC. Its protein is CASRPDFGANYGYTF.

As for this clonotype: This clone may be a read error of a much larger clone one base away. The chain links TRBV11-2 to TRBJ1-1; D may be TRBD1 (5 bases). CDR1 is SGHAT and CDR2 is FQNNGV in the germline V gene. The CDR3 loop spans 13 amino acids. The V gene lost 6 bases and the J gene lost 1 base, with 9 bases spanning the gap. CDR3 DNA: TGTGCCAGCAGATTACAGGCGAACACTGAAGCTTTCTTT. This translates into CASRLQANTEAFF.

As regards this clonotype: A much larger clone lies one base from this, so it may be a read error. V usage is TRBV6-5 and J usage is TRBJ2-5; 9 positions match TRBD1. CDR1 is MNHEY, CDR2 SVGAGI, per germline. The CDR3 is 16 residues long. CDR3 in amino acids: CASSTRRDRVQEAQYF. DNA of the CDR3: TGTGCCAGCAGTACTCGCCGGGACAGGGTTCAAGAGGCCCAGTACTTC.

This CDR3 is CASTTPSRWENTEAFF. CDR3 bases: TGTGCCAGCACAACTCCATCCCGATGGGAGAACACTGAAGCTTTCTTT. This sequence joins TRBV12-3 or TRBV12-4 and TRBJ1-1; D unclear. CDR3 size: 16 residues. V was trimmed by 7 bases and J by 1 base, leaving 19 bases between them.

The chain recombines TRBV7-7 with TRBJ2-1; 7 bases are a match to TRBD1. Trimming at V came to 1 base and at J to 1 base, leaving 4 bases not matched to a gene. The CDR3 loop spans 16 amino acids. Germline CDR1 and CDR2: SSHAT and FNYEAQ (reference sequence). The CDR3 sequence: CASSLDPGGSYNEQFF. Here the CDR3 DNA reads TGTGCCAGCAGCTTAGACCCAGGGGGATCCTACAATGAGCAGTTCTTC.

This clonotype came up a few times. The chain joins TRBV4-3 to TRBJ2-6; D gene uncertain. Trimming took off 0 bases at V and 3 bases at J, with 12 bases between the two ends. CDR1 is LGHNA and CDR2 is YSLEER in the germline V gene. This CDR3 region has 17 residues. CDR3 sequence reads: CASSQDPSGNGANVLTF. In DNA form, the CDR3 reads TGCGCCAGCAGCCAAGATCCATCTGGAAATGGGGCCAACGTCCTGACTTTC.

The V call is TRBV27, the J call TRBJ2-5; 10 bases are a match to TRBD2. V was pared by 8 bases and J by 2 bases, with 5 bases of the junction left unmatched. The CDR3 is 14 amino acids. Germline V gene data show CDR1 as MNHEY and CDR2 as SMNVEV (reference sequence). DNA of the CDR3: TGTGCCAGCCGTCCACTAGCGGGGCAAGAGACCCAGTACTTC. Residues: CASRPLAGQETQYF.

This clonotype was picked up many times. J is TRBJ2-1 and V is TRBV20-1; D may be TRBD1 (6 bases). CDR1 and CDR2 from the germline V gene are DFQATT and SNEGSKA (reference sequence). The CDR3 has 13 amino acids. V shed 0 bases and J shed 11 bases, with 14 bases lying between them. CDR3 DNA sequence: TGCAGTGCTAGAGATCTAAGTGGACAGAAGCAGTTCTTC. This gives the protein CSARDLSGQKQFF.

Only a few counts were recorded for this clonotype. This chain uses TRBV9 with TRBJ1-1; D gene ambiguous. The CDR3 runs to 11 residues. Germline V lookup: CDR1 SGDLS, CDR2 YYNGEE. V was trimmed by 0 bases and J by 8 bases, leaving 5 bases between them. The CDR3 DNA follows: TGTGCCAGCAGCGTAGTCCCGGAAGCTTTCTTT. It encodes CASSVVPEAFF.

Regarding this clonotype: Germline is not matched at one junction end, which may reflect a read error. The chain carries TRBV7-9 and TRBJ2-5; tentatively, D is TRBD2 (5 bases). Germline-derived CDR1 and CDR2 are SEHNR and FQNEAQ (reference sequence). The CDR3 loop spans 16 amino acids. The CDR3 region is CASSLASTSPQEAQYF. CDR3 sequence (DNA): TGTGCCAGCAGCTTGGCGTCCACTAGTCCCCAAGAGGCCCAGTACTTC.

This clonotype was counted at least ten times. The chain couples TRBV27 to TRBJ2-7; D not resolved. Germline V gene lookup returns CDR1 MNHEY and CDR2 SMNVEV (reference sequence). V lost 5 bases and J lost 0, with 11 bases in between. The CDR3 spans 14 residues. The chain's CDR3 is CASSAYPSSYEQYF. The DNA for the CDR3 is TGTGCCAGCAGTGCGTATCCAAGCTCCTACGAGCAGTACTTC.

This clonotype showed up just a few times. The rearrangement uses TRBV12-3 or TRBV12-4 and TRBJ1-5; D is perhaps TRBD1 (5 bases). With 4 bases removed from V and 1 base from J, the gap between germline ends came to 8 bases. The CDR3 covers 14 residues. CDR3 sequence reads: CASSWGRSNQPQHF. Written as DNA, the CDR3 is TGTGCCAGCAGTTGGGGACGGAGCAATCAGCCCCAGCATTTT.

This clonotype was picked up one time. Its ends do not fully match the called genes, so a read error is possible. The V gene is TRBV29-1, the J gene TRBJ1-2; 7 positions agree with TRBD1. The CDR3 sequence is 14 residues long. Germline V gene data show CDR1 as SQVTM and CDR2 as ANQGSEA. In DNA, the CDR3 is TGCGGCGTGGAAGGGAGGGGGCGCGGCTATGGCTACACCTTC. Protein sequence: CGVEGRGRGYGYTF.

The CDR3 DNA reads as TGTGCCAGCAGAACCCGGGCGGGGACCGGGGAGCTGTTTTTT. It encodes CASRTRAGTGELFF. J is TRBJ2-2 and V is TRBV12-3 or TRBV12-4; weak D call: TRBD2 (6 bases). Deletions cut 6 bases from V and 5 bases from J, with 13 bases between. There are 14 residues in the CDR3.

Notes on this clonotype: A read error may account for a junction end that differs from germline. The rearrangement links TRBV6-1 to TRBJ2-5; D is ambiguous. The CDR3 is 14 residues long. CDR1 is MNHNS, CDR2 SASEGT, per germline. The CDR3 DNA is TGCGCCAGCAGTGAAGAGGTGCTCCAAGAGACCCAGTACTTC. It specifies CASSEEVLQETQYF.